This is a list of T cell receptor beta chains from one sample in a study of shared clonotypes between healthy human individuals. Only in-frame clones appear in the TCRdb table, and some are missing; sequencing was by immunoSEQ multiplex PCR. The sample consists of about 2.3 million clones, 85% to 95% of them appearing once. Input material: naive CD4+ T cells from PBMCs. Source of these receptors: a man younger than 35 in good health. Some clones in this sample may be carry-over from other donors' samples. Both conserved end residues are trimmed from each CDR3.

j_gene: TRBJ2-7
v_gene: TRBV5-1
CDR3aa: ASSFRVGHEQY

j_gene: TRBJ1-2
v_gene: TRBV28
CDR3aa: ASSAGPGASNYGYT

j_gene: TRBJ1-4
v_gene: TRBV6-1
CDR3aa: ASRLATGGEKLF

j_gene: TRBJ2-1
v_gene: TRBV5-1
CDR3aa: ASSNSDGGWEEQF

j_gene: TRBJ2-3
v_gene: TRBV6-1
CDR3aa: ASSETSGVAVDTQY

j_gene: TRBJ2-7
v_gene: TRBV15
CDR3aa: ATSRGSALRDVEQY

j_gene: TRBJ2-3
v_gene: TRBV6-1
CDR3aa: ASTEGLGLTDTQY

j_gene: TRBJ2-7
v_gene: TRBV5-1
CDR3aa: ASSIMLAGPSYEQY

j_gene: TRBJ2-2
v_gene: TRBV18
CDR3aa: ASSPRGQASNTGELF

j_gene: TRBJ2-1
v_gene: TRBV18
CDR3aa: ASSPGQANEQF

j_gene: TRBJ2-5
v_gene: TRBV2
CDR3aa: ASSEVSFQETQY

j_gene: TRBJ2-7
v_gene: TRBV7-8
CDR3aa: ASSLGGLYEQY

j_gene: TRBJ1-2
v_gene: TRBV28
CDR3aa: ASSSQSVGLSYGYT

j_gene: TRBJ2-2
v_gene: TRBV7-3
CDR3aa: ASSKTGGPYGELF

j_gene: TRBJ1-3
v_gene: TRBV18
CDR3aa: ASSPTGRDSSGNTIY

j_gene: TRBJ1-2
v_gene: TRBV28
CDR3aa: ASTQSGTPVLYGYT

j_gene: TRBJ2-1
v_gene: TRBV6-6
CDR3aa: ASSYGDPSYNEQF

j_gene: TRBJ1-4
v_gene: TRBV7-9
CDR3aa: ASSTGQGANEKLF

j_gene: TRBJ2-2
v_gene: TRBV27
CDR3aa: ASSLFGGGALNTGELF

j_gene: TRBJ2-4
v_gene: TRBV5-1
CDR3aa: ASSLTNIQY